This entry concerns a single T cell receptor beta chain. What it recognizes is unknown. The CDR3 contains 14 residues. V gave up 6 bases and J gave up 7 bases, with 19 bases separating them. CDR1 and CDR2 (germline): DFQATT, SNEGSKA (reference sequence). The entry originates in a study of neurological immune-mediated disorders. Study-wide findings and caveats: The level of TCR clonal expansion was highest in patients with HTLV-1-associated myelopathy and lowest in multiple sclerosis, where it fell below the level seen in healthy controls.

5'RACE generated cDNA with 10-nucleotide random UMIs. The authors obtained over 160 million TCR-beta sequences from 15-18 subjects per sequencing run. TCRdb used MiXCR to reprocess the 5' RACE reads, holding one entry per CDR3 protein. The top ten hold approximately 5.6% of the sample, which has roughly 59,000 distinct CDR3 sequences, more than 4.5% seen once. 2 million PBMCs stored at -80 C were the source of the unsorted libraries. The sample was PBMCs. The receptor comes from a human donor with multiple sclerosis. The donor label of this sample is uncertain. The chain has TRBV20-1 and TRBJ2-1; tentatively, D is TRBD1 or TRBD2 (5 bases each). CDR3 sequence: CSAPRGTAWNEQFF. As DNA, the CDR3 is TGCAGTGCCCCGAGGGGAACGGCGTGGAATGAGCAGTTCTTC.